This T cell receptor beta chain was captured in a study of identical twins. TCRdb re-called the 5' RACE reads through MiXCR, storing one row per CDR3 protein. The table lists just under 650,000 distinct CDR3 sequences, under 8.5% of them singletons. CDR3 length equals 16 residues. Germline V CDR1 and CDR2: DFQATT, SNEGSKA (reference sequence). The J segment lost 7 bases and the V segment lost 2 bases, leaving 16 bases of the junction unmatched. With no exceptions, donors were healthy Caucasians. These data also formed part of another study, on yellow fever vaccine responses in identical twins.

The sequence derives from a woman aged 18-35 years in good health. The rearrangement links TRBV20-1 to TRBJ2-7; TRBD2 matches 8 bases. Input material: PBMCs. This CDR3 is CSARQPPGLGAGEQYF. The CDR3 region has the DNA TGCAGTGCTAGACAACCACCGGGACTAGGCGCTGGGGAGCAGTACTTC.